These T cell receptor beta chains were read from a single sample in a study of CD8 T cells in ankylosing spondylitis. TCRdb re-called the 5' RACE reads through MiXCR, storing one row per CDR3 protein. The table lists approximately 300,000 distinct CDR3 sequences, under 8.5% of them singletons. Sequences were obtained from blood, either unsorted or a sorted T cell fraction (not recorded which). The source of these receptors is a male donor with ankylosing spondylitis. Both conserved end residues are part of each CDR3.

CDR3 protein: CASSSPGTSEADTQYF
V gene: TRBV5-1
J gene: TRBJ2-3

CDR3 protein: CASRSGGTDTQYF
V gene: TRBV7-2
J gene: TRBJ2-3

CDR3 protein: CASSPEVLDEQYF
V gene: TRBV18
J gene: TRBJ2-7

CDR3 protein: CASSTAPNEQFF
V gene: TRBV11-3
J gene: TRBJ2-1

CDR3 protein: CASRISFVWSLKAGGKSNQPQHF
V gene: TRBV25-1
J gene: TRBJ1-5

CDR3 protein: CASSPRQENTEAFF
V gene: TRBV3-1
J gene: TRBJ1-1

CDR3 protein: CASSHIHAGRGPYNEQFF
V gene: TRBV4-1
J gene: TRBJ2-1

CDR3 protein: CASRLGTGTWEQYF
V gene: TRBV5-1
J gene: TRBJ2-7

CDR3 protein: CATSDGPLGLESHEQFF
V gene: TRBV24-1
J gene: TRBJ2-1

CDR3 protein: CASSQVRPAGNTIYF
V gene: TRBV3-1
J gene: TRBJ1-3

CDR3 protein: CSVEDLGGGAETQYF
V gene: TRBV29-1
J gene: TRBJ2-5